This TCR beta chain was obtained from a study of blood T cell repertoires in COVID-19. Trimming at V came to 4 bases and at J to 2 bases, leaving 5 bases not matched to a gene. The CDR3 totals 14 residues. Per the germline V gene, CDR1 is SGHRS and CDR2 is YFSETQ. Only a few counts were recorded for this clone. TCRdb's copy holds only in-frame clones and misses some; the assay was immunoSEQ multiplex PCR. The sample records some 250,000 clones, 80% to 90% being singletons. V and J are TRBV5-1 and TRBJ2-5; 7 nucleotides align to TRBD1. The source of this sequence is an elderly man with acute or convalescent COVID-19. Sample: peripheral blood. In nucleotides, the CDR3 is TGCGCCAGCAGCCCGGGACAGACACAAGAGACCCAGTACTTC. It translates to CASSPGQTQETQYF.